This is a list of T cell receptor beta chains from one sample in a study of T cells after yellow fever vaccination. TCRdb itself ran the 5' RACE reads through MiXCR, one entry per CDR3 protein. The sample yields some 390,000 distinct CDR3 sequences, more than 5.5% seen once. Material: PBMCs, obtained 5 days after the yellow fever booster vaccination. These receptors originate from a man aged 30 to 39 who received the YFV17D yellow fever vaccine. Each CDR3 is given with its conserved first and last residue. Fields, in order: CDR3 length, V gene, clone size, J gene, D gene, CDR3 DNA, CDR3 protein. D genes are given only for firm matches. Clone size, where shown, is once, few, many, or a class for clones that have expanded.

cdr3_length: 13; v_call: TRBV7-2; clone_size: many; j_call: TRBJ2-7; d_call: NA; cdr3_nt: TGTGCCAGCAGCTTACAGACCTCCTACGAGCAGTACTTC; cdr3_aa: CASSLQTSYEQYF
cdr3_length: 12; v_call: TRBV5-1; clone_size: many; j_call: TRBJ1-2; d_call: NA; cdr3_nt: TGCGCCAGCAGCTTTACGGGGGGTGGCTACACCTTC; cdr3_aa: CASSFTGGGYTF
cdr3_length: 12; v_call: TRBV7-8; clone_size: few; j_call: TRBJ2-7; d_call: NA; cdr3_nt: TGTGCCAGCAGCTTAGAGGACCACGAGCAGTACTTC; cdr3_aa: CASSLEDHEQYF
cdr3_length: 18; v_call: TRBV11-2; clone_size: few; j_call: TRBJ2-3; d_call: TRBD2; cdr3_nt: TGTGCCAGCAGCTTTGGGTTGGGACTAGCGGGAGATTCATATACGCAGTATTTT; cdr3_aa: CASSFGLGLAGDSYTQYF
cdr3_length: 13; v_call: TRBV20-1; clone_size: NA; j_call: TRBJ2-1; d_call: NA; cdr3_nt: TGCAGTGCTTCCCGCCAAGGCAGGGGTGAGCAGTTCTTC; cdr3_aa: CSASRQGRGEQFF
cdr3_length: 13; v_call: TRBV5-1; clone_size: many; j_call: TRBJ1-2; d_call: NA; cdr3_nt: TGCGCCAGCAGCGAGGACAGTCTCTATGGCTACACCTTC; cdr3_aa: CASSEDSLYGYTF
cdr3_length: 14; v_call: TRBV9; clone_size: few; j_call: TRBJ2-5; d_call: TRBD2; cdr3_nt: TGTGCCAGCAGCGGCGGCGGGAGCACAGAGACCCAGTACTTC; cdr3_aa: CASSGGGSTETQYF
cdr3_length: 13; v_call: TRBV5-1; clone_size: few; j_call: TRBJ1-2; d_call: TRBD1; cdr3_nt: TGCGCCAGCAGCTTGGAGGGACAGCTTGGCTACACCTTC; cdr3_aa: CASSLEGQLGYTF
cdr3_length: 13; v_call: TRBV6-2/TRBV6-3; clone_size: NA; j_call: TRBJ1-2; d_call: NA; cdr3_nt: TGTGCCAGCAGTCGGATGCAGGGGCTCGGCTACACCTTC; cdr3_aa: CASSRMQGLGYTF
cdr3_length: 16; v_call: TRBV12-3/TRBV12-4; clone_size: many; j_call: TRBJ2-1; d_call: TRBD1; cdr3_nt: TGTGCCAGCAGTAGGACAGGGCGGGACTCCTACAATGAGCAGTTCTTC; cdr3_aa: CASSRTGRDSYNEQFF
cdr3_length: 13; v_call: TRBV20-1; clone_size: few; j_call: TRBJ2-3; d_call: NA; cdr3_nt: TGCAGTGAACGACGTGCTAGCACAGATACGCAGTATTTT; cdr3_aa: CSERRASTDTQYF
cdr3_length: 15; v_call: TRBV12-3/TRBV12-4; clone_size: many; j_call: TRBJ2-2; d_call: TRBD1; cdr3_nt: TGTGCCAGCAGTTTAAGGCAGGGGGACACCGGGGAGCTGTTTTTT; cdr3_aa: CASSLRQGDTGELFF
cdr3_length: 14; v_call: TRBV19; clone_size: many; j_call: TRBJ2-7; d_call: NA; cdr3_nt: TGTGCCAGTAGTACTAGCGAAATACCCTACGAGCAGTACTTC; cdr3_aa: CASSTSEIPYEQYF
cdr3_length: 13; v_call: TRBV4-1; clone_size: few; j_call: TRBJ2-1; d_call: NA; cdr3_nt: TGCGCCAGCAGCCAAGTCGTTCTGGGAGAGCAGTTCTTC; cdr3_aa: CASSQVVLGEQFF
cdr3_length: 15; v_call: TRBV7-8; clone_size: few; j_call: TRBJ2-5; d_call: NA; cdr3_nt: TGTGCCAGCGTACCCAGGGATAAGTTGGGGGAGACCCAGTACTTC; cdr3_aa: CASVPRDKLGETQYF
cdr3_length: 16; v_call: TRBV7-2; clone_size: NA; j_call: TRBJ2-2; d_call: TRBD1; cdr3_nt: TGTGCCAGCAGCCCGCAGGGACAGAACCCGACCGGGGAGCTGTTTTTT; cdr3_aa: CASSPQGQNPTGELFF
cdr3_length: 14; v_call: TRBV11-2; clone_size: NA; j_call: TRBJ2-5; d_call: NA; cdr3_nt: TGTGCCAGCAGCCCCTCCCGGTACCAAGAGACCCAGTACTTC; cdr3_aa: CASSPSRYQETQYF
cdr3_length: 13; v_call: TRBV5-1; clone_size: many; j_call: TRBJ2-5; d_call: NA; cdr3_nt: TGCGCCAGCAGCAGGCAGGGACAAGAGACCCAGTACTTC; cdr3_aa: CASSRQGQETQYF
cdr3_length: 17; v_call: TRBV28; clone_size: few; j_call: TRBJ2-3; d_call: NA; cdr3_nt: TGTGCCAGCAGTTCCCAGAAGACACCCCGCGCGCTTCATACGCAGTATTTT; cdr3_aa: CASSSQKTPRALHTQYF
cdr3_length: 14; v_call: TRBV5-1; clone_size: NA; j_call: TRBJ2-6; d_call: NA; cdr3_nt: TGCGCCAGCAGCCATTACTCTGGGGCCAACGTCCTGACTTTC; cdr3_aa: CASSHYSGANVLTF
cdr3_length: 12; v_call: TRBV7-9; clone_size: NA; j_call: TRBJ2-7; d_call: NA; cdr3_nt: TGTGCCAGCAACTCAGGGGATAGAGAGCAGTACTTC; cdr3_aa: CASNSGDREQYF
cdr3_length: 15; v_call: TRBV4-2; clone_size: few; j_call: TRBJ2-7; d_call: NA; cdr3_nt: TGTGCCAGCAGCCAAGATCGGGACACCCAGCGAGAGCAGTACTTC; cdr3_aa: CASSQDRDTQREQYF
cdr3_length: 15; v_call: TRBV5-1; clone_size: NA; j_call: TRBJ1-6; d_call: NA; cdr3_nt: TGCGCCAGCAGCTTAGACAGAGTCTATAATTCACCCCTCCACTTT; cdr3_aa: CASSLDRVYNSPLHF
cdr3_length: 18; v_call: TRBV11-1; clone_size: NA; j_call: TRBJ2-6; d_call: NA; cdr3_nt: TGTGCCAGCAGCCGCTTTCCAGAGGGGCCACTCGGAATTGACGTCCTGACTTTC; cdr3_aa: CASSRFPEGPLGIDVLTF
cdr3_length: 15; v_call: TRBV7-2; clone_size: few; j_call: TRBJ2-5; d_call: NA; cdr3_nt: TGTGCCAGCAGCCCCTCTCCTAACCCTAGAGAGACCCAGTACTTC; cdr3_aa: CASSPSPNPRETQYF
cdr3_length: 14; v_call: TRBV6-1; clone_size: NA; j_call: TRBJ2-7; d_call: TRBD1; cdr3_nt: TGTGCCAGCAGTGAGACAGGGGGCCAGGACGAGCAGTACTTC; cdr3_aa: CASSETGGQDEQYF
cdr3_length: 13; v_call: TRBV5-1; clone_size: many; j_call: TRBJ2-7; d_call: TRBD1; cdr3_nt: TGCGCCAGCAGCGTGGACAGGGCCTACGAGCAGTACTTC; cdr3_aa: CASSVDRAYEQYF
cdr3_length: 14; v_call: TRBV5-1; clone_size: few; j_call: TRBJ2-3; d_call: TRBD2; cdr3_nt: TGCGCCAGCACCCCCGGGACTAGCCCAGATACGCAGTATTTT; cdr3_aa: CASTPGTSPDTQYF
cdr3_length: 13; v_call: TRBV7-9; clone_size: few; j_call: TRBJ1-6; d_call: TRBD1; cdr3_nt: TGTGCCAGCAGCTTCCACGGGGGACAGCCCCTCCACTTT; cdr3_aa: CASSFHGGQPLHF
cdr3_length: 16; v_call: TRBV6-2/TRBV6-3; clone_size: NA; j_call: TRBJ2-4; d_call: NA; cdr3_nt: TGTGCCAGCAGTTATCCGGGGGCGTCGAGCAAAAACATTCAGTACTTC; cdr3_aa: CASSYPGASSKNIQYF
cdr3_length: 15; v_call: TRBV7-2; clone_size: NA; j_call: TRBJ2-2; d_call: TRBD2; cdr3_nt: TGTGCCAGCAGCTTACCAGCGGGAAACACCGGGGAGCTGTTTTTT; cdr3_aa: CASSLPAGNTGELFF
cdr3_length: 16; v_call: TRBV20-1; clone_size: few; j_call: TRBJ2-7; d_call: TRBD2; cdr3_nt: TGCAGTGCTAGTAAAGGGGGGGGACTAGTCTCCTACGAGCAGTACTTC; cdr3_aa: CSASKGGGLVSYEQYF
cdr3_length: 15; v_call: TRBV7-2; clone_size: NA; j_call: TRBJ2-7; d_call: NA; cdr3_nt: TGTGCCAGCAGCTTAGTTCTGCGGGACCTGGGGGAGCAGTACTTC; cdr3_aa: CASSLVLRDLGEQYF
cdr3_length: 15; v_call: TRBV3-1; clone_size: few; j_call: TRBJ2-1; d_call: NA; cdr3_nt: TGTGCCAGCAGCCAAGGTGGGGACTCCTACAATGAGCAGTTCTTC; cdr3_aa: CASSQGGDSYNEQFF
cdr3_length: 13; v_call: TRBV20-1; clone_size: few; j_call: TRBJ2-5; d_call: NA; cdr3_nt: TGCAGTGCTAGTTTAGGAGAACAAGAGACCCAGTACTTC; cdr3_aa: CSASLGEQETQYF
cdr3_length: 12; v_call: TRBV7-9; clone_size: few; j_call: TRBJ2-1; d_call: NA; cdr3_nt: TGTGCCAGCAGCAACACGGGCAATGAGCAGTTCTTC; cdr3_aa: CASSNTGNEQFF
cdr3_length: 15; v_call: TRBV18; clone_size: many; j_call: TRBJ2-1; d_call: TRBD1; cdr3_nt: TGTGCCAGCTCACCTGGGGACAGGGCGTCTAATGAGCAGTTCTTC; cdr3_aa: CASSPGDRASNEQFF
cdr3_length: 14; v_call: TRBV7-2; clone_size: NA; j_call: TRBJ2-1; d_call: NA; cdr3_nt: TGTGCCAGCAGTTTTCTTGGAGCGGGAACACAGGGGTTCTTC; cdr3_aa: CASSFLGAGTQGFF
cdr3_length: 15; v_call: TRBV7-7; clone_size: NA; j_call: TRBJ2-5; d_call: NA; cdr3_nt: TGTGCCAGCAGCAGAAATCGGGAGAGAGATGAGACCCAGTACTTC; cdr3_aa: CASSRNRERDETQYF
cdr3_length: 17; v_call: TRBV11-2; clone_size: many; j_call: TRBJ2-1; d_call: TRBD2; cdr3_nt: TGTGCCAGCAGCTTAGATCGCGGGACTAGCGGGGACAATGAGCAGTTCTTC; cdr3_aa: CASSLDRGTSGDNEQFF
cdr3_length: 15; v_call: TRBV20-1; clone_size: few; j_call: TRBJ2-7; d_call: TRBD1; cdr3_nt: TGCAGTGCGACCTTCCGGGACAGAGCATCCTACGAGCAGTACTTC; cdr3_aa: CSATFRDRASYEQYF
cdr3_length: 12; v_call: TRBV20-1; clone_size: NA; j_call: TRBJ2-7; d_call: TRBD1; cdr3_nt: TGCAGTGCTGGGGACAGACTCTACGAGCAGTACTTC; cdr3_aa: CSAGDRLYEQYF
cdr3_length: 17; v_call: TRBV7-9; clone_size: few; j_call: TRBJ2-3; d_call: NA; cdr3_nt: TGTGCCAGCTTGGATCCTAGGGCCCCGGCCGACCGAGATACGCAGTATTTT; cdr3_aa: CASLDPRAPADRDTQYF
cdr3_length: 19; v_call: TRBV4-2; clone_size: few; j_call: TRBJ2-5; d_call: TRBD2; cdr3_nt: TGTGCCAGCAGCCACCGGCCGACTACGGGGACTATAGGAGTGGAGACCCAGTACTTC; cdr3_aa: CASSHRPTTGTIGVETQYF
cdr3_length: 12; v_call: TRBV18; clone_size: NA; j_call: TRBJ2-7; d_call: NA; cdr3_nt: TGTGCCAGCTCACAGACGCTGTACGAGCAGTACTTC; cdr3_aa: CASSQTLYEQYF
cdr3_length: 19; v_call: TRBV10-3; clone_size: NA; j_call: TRBJ2-3; d_call: TRBD2; cdr3_nt: TGTGCCATCAGTGAGTCGATCCTAGCGGGAGAGTCTAGCACAGATACGCAGTATTTT; cdr3_aa: CAISESILAGESSTDTQYF
cdr3_length: 15; v_call: TRBV23-1; clone_size: few; j_call: TRBJ1-2; d_call: NA; cdr3_nt: TGCGCCAGCAGTCAATCGACCCGCCGGGGCTATGGCTACACCTTC; cdr3_aa: CASSQSTRRGYGYTF
cdr3_length: 15; v_call: TRBV6-2/TRBV6-3; clone_size: few; j_call: TRBJ2-7; d_call: NA; cdr3_nt: TGTGCCAGCAGTCCCCATGGGCTCCCCTCCTACGAGCAGTACTTC; cdr3_aa: CASSPHGLPSYEQYF
cdr3_length: 12; v_call: TRBV20-1; clone_size: NA; j_call: TRBJ1-1; d_call: NA; cdr3_nt: TGCAGTGCGGAACACATGAACACTGAAGCTTTCTTT; cdr3_aa: CSAEHMNTEAFF
cdr3_length: 14; v_call: TRBV20-1; clone_size: NA; j_call: TRBJ2-3; d_call: NA; cdr3_nt: TGCAGTGCTAGTGGGGACTGGAGCACAGATACGCAGTATTTT; cdr3_aa: CSASGDWSTDTQYF
cdr3_length: 15; v_call: TRBV5-4; clone_size: NA; j_call: TRBJ2-1; d_call: NA; cdr3_nt: TGTGCCAGCAACCCCCAGGGTTCGGGCTACAATGAGCAGTTCTTC; cdr3_aa: CASNPQGSGYNEQFF
cdr3_length: 15; v_call: TRBV7-8; clone_size: many; j_call: TRBJ1-2; d_call: NA; cdr3_nt: TGTGCCAGCAGCCCCTCAAGGAGAATTAACTATGGCTACACCTTC; cdr3_aa: CASSPSRRINYGYTF
cdr3_length: 16; v_call: TRBV5-1; clone_size: few; j_call: TRBJ2-3; d_call: NA; cdr3_nt: TGCGCCAGCAGCTTGGTTGGGGGGAGCCCCACAGATACGCAGTATTTT; cdr3_aa: CASSLVGGSPTDTQYF